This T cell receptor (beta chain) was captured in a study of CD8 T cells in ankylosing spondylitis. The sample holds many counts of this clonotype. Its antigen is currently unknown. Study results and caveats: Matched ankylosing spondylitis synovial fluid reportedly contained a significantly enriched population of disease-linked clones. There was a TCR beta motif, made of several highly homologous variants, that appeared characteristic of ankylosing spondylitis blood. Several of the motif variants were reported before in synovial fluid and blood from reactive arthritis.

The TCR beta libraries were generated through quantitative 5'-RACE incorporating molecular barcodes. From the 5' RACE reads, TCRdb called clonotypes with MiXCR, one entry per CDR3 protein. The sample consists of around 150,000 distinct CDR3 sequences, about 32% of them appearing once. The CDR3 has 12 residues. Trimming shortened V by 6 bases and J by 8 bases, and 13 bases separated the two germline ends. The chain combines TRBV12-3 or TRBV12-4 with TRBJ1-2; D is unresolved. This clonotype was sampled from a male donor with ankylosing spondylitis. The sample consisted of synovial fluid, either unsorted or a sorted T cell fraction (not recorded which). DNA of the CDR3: TGTGCCAGCAGCCCCACAAGTCGGGGCTACACCTTC. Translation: CASSPTSRGYTF.